This T cell receptor (beta chain) was captured by sequencing in a study of cytomegalovirus exposure and HLA in healthy donors. The overall study: HLA-typed donors contributed some 77 million unique TCRs, which were held in an early data release. Study observations and caveats: Later work found that TCR association rates differed between HLA loci; DRB1 had the most and HLA-C the fewest. After further analysis at a later stage, 15,000 to 20,000 TCR beta sequences were associated with HLA alleles at 0.05 false discovery rate.

Turning to this clone: Its target is unknown.

This cohort consisted of healthy bone marrow donors. The PCR made use of 60 Vbeta and 13 Jbeta primers. The table came from immunoSEQ multiplex PCR; TCRdb's copy has only in-frame clones and leaves some out. The profile covers around 120,000 clones, with less than 80% appearing a single time and roughly 11% taken by the ten largest. Germline CDR1 and CDR2: MDHEN and SYDVKM. The CDR3 sequence is 14 residues long. V was shortened by 5 bases and J by 1 base, with 9 bases between the two germline ends. V usage is TRBV28 and J usage is TRBJ1-3, with D possibly TRBD1 on 5 matching bases. This TCR was sampled from a woman aged 45 to 65 in good health and CMV-seropositive. Sequencing used PBMCs. CDR3 region: CASSETESGNTIYF. CDR3 in DNA: TGTGCCAGCAGTGAGACAGAGTCTGGAAACACCATATATTTT.